A single sample gave rise to the 24 T cell receptor beta chains below, sequenced in a study of Graves' ophthalmopathy and Graves' hyperthyroidism. TCR beta CDR3 amplification used RNA transcripts. Following a first-round RT-PCR that used HTBI primers, a second-round multiplex PCR was carried out. MiXCR was run by TCRdb on the multiplex PCR reads, yielding one entry per CDR3 protein. Among hundreds of thousands of distinct CDR3 sequences listed, over 20% were seen once. Specimen: peripheral blood. These receptors were taken from a woman aged 18-29 years with stable Graves' hyperthyroidism. Some clones in this sample may be carry-over from other donors' samples.

This clonotype was observed at least ten times. This rearrangement joins TRBV6-5 to TRBJ2-7; 8 bases fit TRBD1. The V gene's germline CDR1 is MNHEY and CDR2 SVGAGI. CDR3 length: 16 residues. With V trimmed by 5 bases and J by 3 bases, 12 bases remained unmatched. The CDR3 bases are TGTGCCAGCAGTACCACTCGGACAGGGAAACGCTACGAGCAGTACTTC. Residues: CASSTTRTGKRYEQYF.

Here the CDR3 DNA reads TGTGCCACCATAGGGGCAGGCCGCTCCTACGAGCAGTACTTC. This gives the protein CATIGAGRSYEQYF. This rearrangement joins TRBV7-9 to TRBJ2-7; tentative D call: TRBD1 (5 bases). The germline gives CDR1 SEHNR, CDR2 FQNEAQ (reference sequence). This CDR3 contains 14 residues. The V end lost 10 bases, the J end lost 0 bases, and 16 bases lay between the germline ends. Together with reference TRBV7-9 and TRBJ2-7, the CDR3 gives the full variable domain: DTGVSQNPRHKITKRGQNVTFRCDPISEHNRLYWYRQTLGQGPEFLTYFQNEAQLEKSRLLSDRFSAERPKGSFSTLEIQRTEQGDSAMYLCATIGAGRSYEQYFGPGTRLTVT.

The table lists this clonotype with many counts. The chain combines TRBV15 with TRBJ1-1, with 7 bases aligning to TRBD1. V trimming: 5 bases; J trimming: 2 bases; junction bases outside the gene matches: 11. CDR3 size: 16 residues. In germline, CDR1 is LNHNV, CDR2 YYDKDF (reference sequence). CDR3 DNA sequence: TGTGCCACCAGCGGACCCGACAGGGATGGAAACACTGAAGCTTTCTTT. Amino acids: CATSGPDRDGNTEAFF. Complete variable domain (other parts from reference TRBV15 and TRBJ1-1): DAMVIQNPRYQVTQFGKPVTLSCSQTLNHNVMYWYQQKSSQAPKLLFHYYDKDFNNEADTPDNFQSRRPNTSFCFLDIRSPGLGDTAMYLCATSGPDRDGNTEAFFGQGTRLTVV.

This sequence joins TRBV30 and TRBJ2-2, with a weak D call TRBD2 (5 bases). This CDR3 spans 14 amino acids. Germline assignment: CDR1 GTSNPN and CDR2 SVGIG (reference sequence). The V end was cut by 3 bases, the J end by 2 bases, with 10 bases between. CDR3 in amino acids: CAWRIGSNTGELFF. The DNA for the CDR3 is TGTGCCTGGAGGATAGGGAGTAACACCGGGGAGCTGTTTTTT.

V gene TRBV27 combines with J gene TRBJ1-1; D possibly corresponds to TRBD1 (5 bases). CDR1 MNHEY and CDR2 SMNVEV come from the germline V gene (reference sequence). The CDR3 is 16 residues long. V lost 2 bases and J lost 0, with 13 bases in between. The DNA for the CDR3 is TGTGCCAGCAGTTTAGAGGGGCTAGGCGTGAACACTGAAGCTTTCTTT. Translation: CASSLEGLGVNTEAFF.

Many counts were recorded for this clonotype. The V gene is TRBV6-4, the J gene TRBJ2-2; 9 nucleotides line up with TRBD2. J lost 1 base, V lost 5 bases, and 14 bases had no gene match. CDR3 length: 19 residues. Germline values: CDR1 MRHNA, CDR2 SNTAGT. The chain's CDR3 is CASSPRKRGAALNTGELFF. DNA of the CDR3: TGTGCCAGCAGTCCCCGTAAGCGGGGGGCCGCACTGAACACCGGGGAGCTGTTTTTT.

This clonotype appeared a single time. This chain links TRBV6-5 with TRBJ2-7; 10 bases agree with TRBD2. This CDR3 is built from 17 residues. Per the germline V gene, CDR1 is MNHEY and CDR2 is SVGAGI. The ends lost 2 bases at V and 3 bases at J; junction bases unmatched: 10. The CDR3 protein is CASSYGVTSGLLYEQYF. CDR3 sequence (DNA): TGTGCCAGCAGTTACGGGGTGACTAGCGGGCTCCTCTACGAGCAGTACTTC.

The V and J genes are TRBV3-1 and TRBJ2-5, with 9 positions matching TRBD2. J lost 1 base, V lost 0 bases, and 3 bases had no gene match. Per the germline V gene, CDR1 is LGHDT and CDR2 is YNNKEL (reference sequence). The CDR3 runs 16 residues. The CDR3, as DNA: TGTGCCAGCAGCCAAGAGAGCGGGAGGACCCAAGAGACCCAGTACTTC. Its protein product is CASSQESGRTQETQYF.

This clonotype has at least ten counts. The chain links TRBV7-3 to TRBJ2-7, with D possibly TRBD1 on 5 matching bases. Trimming removed 1 base at V and 4 bases at J, with 23 bases between. This CDR3 region has 18 residues. Germline V gene data show CDR1 as SGHTA and CDR2 as FQGTGA. Here the CDR3 DNA reads TGTGCCAGCAGCTTAATCCGGGCAGTAGGGGCAGTAGGGTACGAGCAGTACTTC. Translated, it gives CASSLIRAVGAVGYEQYF. The variable domain in full, with the rest retrieved from reference TRBV7-3 and TRBJ2-7, is GAGVSQTPSNKVTEKGKYVELRCDPISGHTALYWYRQSLGQGPEFLIYFQGTGAADDSGLPNDRFFAVRPEGSVSTLKIQRTERGDSAVYLCASSLIRAVGAVGYEQYFGPGTRLTVT.

This clonotype was found a few times. The rearrangement joins TRBV13 to TRBJ2-7; 11 bases are shared with TRBD2. The germline V gene has CDR1 PRHDT and CDR2 FYEKMQ (reference sequence). After removal of 0 bases from V and 3 bases from J, the junction contained 10 bases not matched to a gene. The CDR3 has 18 residues. This CDR3 reads CASSLGTPSGRLGYEQYF. The CDR3 region has the DNA TGTGCCAGCAGCTTAGGGACTCCTAGCGGGAGGCTGGGCTACGAGCAGTACTTC.

This clonotype came up many times. The chain links TRBV18 to TRBJ2-5; D unresolved. From germline, CDR1 is KGHSH and CDR2 LQKENI. V was pared by 2 bases and J by 4 bases, with 8 bases between. The CDR3 runs to 13 residues. CDR3 region: CASSPSSGETQYF. The CDR3 DNA sequence: TGTGCCAGCTCACCATCTAGTGGAGAGACCCAGTACTTC.

In its sample, this clonotype was seen many times. The chain uses TRBV6-2 or TRBV6-3 and TRBJ2-7, with 8 nucleotides matching TRBD2. The germline CDR1 and CDR2 sequences are MNHEY and SVGEGT. V lost 10 bases to trimming and J lost 2 bases; unmatched junction nucleotides: 10. The CDR3 is 14 residues long. CDR3 coding DNA: TGTGCCACCTTGACTAGCGACCAGACCTACGAGCAGTACTTC. It codes for CATLTSDQTYEQYF.

This clonotype was observed at least ten times. The V and J genes are TRBV19 and TRBJ2-7; D is possibly TRBD1 (6 bases). V dropped 5 bases and J dropped 3 bases, with 23 bases sitting between them. Germline V gene lookup returns CDR1 LNHDA and CDR2 SQIVND (reference sequence). This CDR3 has 17 amino acids. The CDR3 here is CASSGVAGVDSGYEQYF. The CDR3, as DNA: TGTGCCAGTAGTGGAGTAGCCGGCGTGGACAGTGGCTACGAGCAGTACTTC.

This clonotype was recorded at least ten times. V and J are TRBV28 and TRBJ1-2; the D gene is possibly TRBD1 (6 bases). The V gene lost 8 bases and the J gene lost 4 bases, with 14 bases spanning the gap. Germline V gene sequence: CDR1 MDHEN, CDR2 SYDVKM. The CDR3 spans 13 residues. CDR3 in DNA: TGTGCCAGCCCCGGGGAGGGGGGCTATGGCTACACCTTC. Encoded protein: CASPGEGGYGYTF.

This clonotype has a count of ten or more. The chain joins TRBV20-1 to TRBJ2-5; D possibly corresponds to TRBD2 (6 bases). This CDR3 has 11 residues. The germline V and J ends were trimmed by 4 bases and 3 bases, with 6 bases remaining between them. Germline loops: CDR1 DFQATT, CDR2 SNEGSKA (reference sequence). CDR3 residues: CSATGEETQYF. Here the CDR3 DNA reads TGCAGTGCTACGGGGGAAGAGACCCAGTACTTC.

The CDR3: CASSPRGAVTGELFF. The CDR3 DNA is TGTGCCAGCAGTCCCCGGGGGGCAGTCACCGGGGAGCTGTTTTTT. The rearrangement joins TRBV28 to TRBJ2-2, with D possibly matching TRBD2 (7 bases). The CDR3 runs 15 residues. Trimming cost V 5 bases and J 4 bases, with 14 bases left between them. CDR1 is MDHEN and CDR2 is SYDVKM in the germline V gene. The whole variable domain, filled in from reference TRBV28 and TRBJ2-2, reads DVKVTQSSRYLVKRTGEKVFLECVQDMDHENMFWYRQDPGLGLRLIYFSYDVKMKEKGDIPEGYSVSREKKERFSLILESASTNQTSMYLCASSPRGAVTGELFFGEGSRLTVL.

The V gene is TRBV6-1, the J gene TRBJ1-5; TRBD1 might be the D (6 bases). The V gene lost 4 bases and the J gene lost 0 bases, with 13 bases spanning the gap. The germline CDR1 and CDR2 sequences are MNHNS and SASEGT. The CDR3 has 16 residues. CDR3 coding DNA: TGTGCCAGCAGTGGGGGGACAATTATTAGCAATCAGCCCCAGCATTTT. Translating it yields CASSGGTIISNQPQHF.

This clonotype occurred a few times. It is likely a read error, because the conserved phenylalanine at the end of the CDR3 is missing. This chain links TRBV9 with TRBJ2-3; 9 bases are a match to TRBD1. Trimming at V came to 0 bases and at J to 2 bases, leaving 4 bases not matched to a gene. This CDR3 is built from 16 residues. Germline CDR1 is SGDLS and CDR2 is YYNGEE. The CDR3 DNA reads TGTGCCAGCAGCGTAGGCGGACAGGGGATCACAGATACGCAGTATTGT. Its protein is CASSVGGQGITDTQYC.

The chain combines TRBV28 with TRBJ2-7, with a weak D call TRBD2 (6 bases). CDR1 is MDHEN and CDR2 is SYDVKM in the germline V gene. Trimming cost V 8 bases and J 5 bases, with 13 bases left between them. The CDR3 consists of 12 residues. The CDR3 coding sequence is TGTGCCAGCCAGGGAGGTGGGAACGAGCAGTACTTC. Residues: CASQGGGNEQYF.

This clonotype was seen repeatedly, ten times or more. This chain uses TRBV2 with TRBJ2-7; 10 bases match TRBD1. Germline CDR1 and CDR2: SNHLY and FYNNEI. The CDR3 sequence is 15 residues long. V shed 6 bases, J shed 6 bases, and the junction held 11 bases outside the gene matches. The CDR3 reads CASRPPGTGVCEQYF. In DNA, the CDR3 is TGTGCCAGCAGGCCGCCCGGGACAGGGGTATGCGAGCAGTACTTC.

This clonotype was seen once. The chain has TRBV6-1 and TRBJ1-6; D is perhaps TRBD1 (5 bases). The V gene lost 2 bases and the J gene lost 4 bases, with 24 bases spanning the gap. The CDR3 sequence is 20 residues long. Germline-derived CDR1 and CDR2 are MNHNS and SASEGT. The CDR3 DNA follows: TGTGCCAGCAGTGAATTTAGCTTTAGGGGACCGAGAAATTATAATTCACCCCTCCACTTT. Its translation is CASSEFSFRGPRNYNSPLHF.

As for this clonotype: A single base separates this from a much larger clone, so it may be a read error. The chain uses TRBV10-3 and TRBJ1-2; D gene uncertain. From germline, CDR1 is ENHRY and CDR2 SYGVKD. V was pared by 0 bases and J by 4 bases, with 12 bases between. The CDR3 spans 15 residues. Here the CDR3 DNA reads TGTGCCATCAGTGAGTCGTTGGATAGACTCTATGGCTACACCTTC. It encodes CAISESLDRLYGYTF.

This clonotype was picked up many times. This sequence joins TRBV6-1 and TRBJ1-6; no definite D call. Germline values: CDR1 MNHNS, CDR2 SASEGT. Trimming removed 4 bases at V and 7 bases at J, with 26 bases between. The CDR3 has 19 residues. CDR3 sequence: CASSGITQDVVPANSPLHF. The DNA for the CDR3 is TGTGCCAGCAGTGGGATTACCCAGGACGTCGTTCCGGCCAATTCACCCCTCCACTTT.

Regarding this clonotype: Being one base from a much bigger clone, this may be a read error. The chain has TRBV7-2 and TRBJ1-2; D is unclear. The length of the CDR3 is 14 residues. Germline values: CDR1 SGHTA, CDR2 FQGNSA. Between the trimmed V and J ends, which lost 1 base and 1 base, there was a span of 7 bases. The CDR3 is CASSLVFSNYGYTF. CDR3 sequence (DNA): TGTGCCAGCAGCTTAGTCTTCAGTAACTATGGCTACACCTTC.